This T cell receptor (beta chain) was sequenced in a study of blood T cells in healthy people across ages. CDR1 SGHNT and CDR2 YENEEA come from the germline V gene. J was trimmed by 4 bases and V by 4 bases; bases with no gene match: 12. CDR3 length: 16 residues. A note on this clonotype: The antigen remains unidentified.

Primed by a sample-barcoded 5' primer and a J-beta primer mix, a second PCR proceeded for 7 to 11 cycles. TCRdb re-analysed the 5' RACE reads in MiXCR, keeping a single row per CDR3 protein. Of some 1.6 million distinct CDR3 sequences in the sample, around 35% were seen once. The study, taken as a whole, reports: Estimates of diversity drawn from one million T cells were considered underestimates. Whereas aged donors had fewer naive CD4+ cells, long-lived donors had more of them and higher diversity. Roughly linear age-related decline in beta diversity appeared, significant by age approximately 40.

The study recruited healthy Caucasian donors from Russia who were aged about 6 to 95. The sample was blood. The rearrangement uses TRBV11-3 and TRBJ2-5; the match to TRBD2 covers 7 bases. The clonotype comes from a woman under 40 in good health. The CDR3 DNA follows: TGTGCCAGCAGCTCGCGCAGGGAGGGGTTGAGAGAGACCCAGTACTTC. Translation: CASSSRREGLRETQYF. Drawing the rest from reference TRBV11-3 and TRBJ2-5, the complete variable domain is EAGVVQSPRYKIIEKKQPVAFWCNPISGHNTLYWYLQNLGQGPELLIRYENEEAVDDSQLPKDRFSAERLKGVDSTLKIQPAELGDSAVYLCASSSRREGLRETQYFGPGTRLLVL.